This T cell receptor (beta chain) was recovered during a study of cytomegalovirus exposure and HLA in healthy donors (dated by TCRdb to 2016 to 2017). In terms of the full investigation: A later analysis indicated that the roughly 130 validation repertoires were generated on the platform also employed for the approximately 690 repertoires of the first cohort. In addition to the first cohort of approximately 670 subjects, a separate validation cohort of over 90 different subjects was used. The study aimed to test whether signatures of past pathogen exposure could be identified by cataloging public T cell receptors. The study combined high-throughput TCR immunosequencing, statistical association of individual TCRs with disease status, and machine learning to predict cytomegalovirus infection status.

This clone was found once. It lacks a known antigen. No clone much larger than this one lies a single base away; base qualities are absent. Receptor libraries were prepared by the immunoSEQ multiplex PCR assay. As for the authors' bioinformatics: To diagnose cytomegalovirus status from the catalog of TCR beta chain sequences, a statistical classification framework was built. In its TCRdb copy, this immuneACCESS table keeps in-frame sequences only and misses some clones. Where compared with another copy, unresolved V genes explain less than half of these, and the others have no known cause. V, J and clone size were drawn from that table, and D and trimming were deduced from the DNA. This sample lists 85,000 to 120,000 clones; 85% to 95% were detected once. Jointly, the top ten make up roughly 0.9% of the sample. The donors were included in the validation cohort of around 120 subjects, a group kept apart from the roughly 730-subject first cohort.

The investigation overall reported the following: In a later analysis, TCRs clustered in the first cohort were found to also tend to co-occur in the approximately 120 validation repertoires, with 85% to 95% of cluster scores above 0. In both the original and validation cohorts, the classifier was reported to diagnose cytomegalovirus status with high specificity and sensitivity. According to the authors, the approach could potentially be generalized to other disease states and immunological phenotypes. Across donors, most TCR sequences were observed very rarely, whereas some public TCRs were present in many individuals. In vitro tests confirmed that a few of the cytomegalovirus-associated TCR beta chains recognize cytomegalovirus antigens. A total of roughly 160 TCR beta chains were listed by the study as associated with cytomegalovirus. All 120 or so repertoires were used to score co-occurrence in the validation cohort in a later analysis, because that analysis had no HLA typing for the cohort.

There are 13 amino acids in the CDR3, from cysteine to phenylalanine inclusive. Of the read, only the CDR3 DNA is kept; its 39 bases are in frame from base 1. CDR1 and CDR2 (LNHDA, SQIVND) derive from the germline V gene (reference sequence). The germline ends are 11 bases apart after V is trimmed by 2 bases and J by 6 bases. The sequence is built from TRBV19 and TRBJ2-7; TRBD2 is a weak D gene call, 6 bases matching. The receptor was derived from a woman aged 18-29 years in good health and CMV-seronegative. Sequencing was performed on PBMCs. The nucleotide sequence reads TGTGCCAGTAGTATAAGGTCTAGCGTCGAGCAGTACTTC. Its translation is CASSIRSSVEQYF.